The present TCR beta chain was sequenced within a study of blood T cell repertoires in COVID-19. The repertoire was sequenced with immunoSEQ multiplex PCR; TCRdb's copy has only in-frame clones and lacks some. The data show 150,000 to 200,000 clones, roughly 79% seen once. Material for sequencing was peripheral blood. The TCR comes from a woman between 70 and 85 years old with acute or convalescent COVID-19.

Written as DNA, the CDR3 is TGCGCCAGCAGCTTGGCCCCCCTTCAGTACGAGCAGTACTTC. Its protein product is CASSLAPLQYEQYF. The rearrangement links TRBV5-1 to TRBJ2-7; no clear D gene. The length of the CDR3 is 14 residues. V was trimmed by 0 bases and J by 4 bases, leaving 11 bases between them. Germline assignment: CDR1 SGHRS and CDR2 YFSETQ.